Shown below are 25 T cell receptor beta chains from a single sample sequenced in a study of T cell responses to AZD1222 COVID-19 vaccine. The assay was immunoSEQ multiplex PCR, and TCRdb's table has in-frame clones only and misses some. The sample includes some 150,000 clones, approximately 90% seen only once; the top ten take around 3%. The source was peripheral blood, collected 28 days after the second AZD1222 dose. The receptors were gathered from an adult who received the AZD1222 COVID-19 vaccine.

This sequence joins TRBV6-4 and TRBJ2-7; 9 bases map to TRBD1. The CDR3 sequence is 14 residues long. V lost 4 bases and J lost 2; bases outside the gene matches: 3. CDR1 and CDR2 (germline): MRHNA, SNTAGT. The CDR3 sequence: CASSAGTGPYEQYF. The DNA of the CDR3 is TGTGCCAGCAGTGCCGGGACAGGGCCCTACGAGCAGTACTTC.

This clone was found once. The chain couples TRBV2 to TRBJ2-5; 10 bases map to TRBD1. Per the germline V gene, CDR1 is SNHLY and CDR2 is FYNNEI. The CDR3 is 15 residues long. Germline trimming cut 6 bases from V and 4 bases from J; bases unmatched to any gene: 8. The CDR3 nucleotides are TGTGCCAGCAGGGGACAGGGGTTCGAAGGAGAGACCCAGTACTTC. Protein: CASRGQGFEGETQYF.

This chain uses TRBV5-1 with TRBJ2-7; D gene ambiguous. CDR1 is SGHRS, CDR2 YFSETQ, per germline. V lost 0 bases and J 5 bases, leaving 15 bases between the germline ends. The CDR3 totals 15 residues. The CDR3 region is CASSLGQRSRDEQYF. The CDR3 DNA is TGCGCCAGCAGCTTGGGGCAGAGAAGTAGGGACGAGCAGTACTTC.

The V and J genes are TRBV28 and TRBJ2-2, with unresolved D. V lost 6 bases and J lost 7, with 9 bases in between. The CDR3 spans 12 residues. Germline CDR1 and CDR2: MDHEN and SYDVKM. CDR3: CASSTVDGELFF. CDR3 nucleotide sequence: TGTGCCAGCAGCACAGTTGACGGGGAGCTGTTTTTT. Drawing the rest from reference TRBV28 and TRBJ2-2, the complete variable domain is DVKVTQSSRYLVKRTGEKVFLECVQDMDHENMFWYRQDPGLGLRLIYFSYDVKMKEKGDIPEGYSVSREKKERFSLILESASTNQTSMYLCASSTVDGELFFGEGSRLTVL.

The CDR3 nucleotides read TGTGCCAGCAGTACAGCGGGAGCCCTTGGTGATACGCAGTATTTT. It is translated as CASSTAGALGDTQYF. The chain links TRBV6-5 to TRBJ2-3, with 8 bases fitting TRBD2. This CDR3 contains 15 residues. Germline trimming cut 5 bases from V and 6 bases from J; bases unmatched to any gene: 10. Germline V gene data show CDR1 as MNHEY and CDR2 as SVGAGI.

J is TRBJ2-1 and V is TRBV3-1 (or the pseudogene TRBV3-2); D may match TRBD1 or TRBD2 (5 bases each). The germline V and J ends were trimmed by 0 bases and 2 bases, with 8 bases remaining between them. Germline CDR1 LGHDT, CDR2 YNNKEL (reference sequence). This CDR3 spans 15 amino acids. DNA for the CDR3: TGTGCCAGCAGCCAAGATGGGGGACCCTACAATGAGCAGTTCTTC. Its translation is CASSQDGGPYNEQFF.

This chain uses TRBV7-3 with TRBJ2-1, with 12 bases identical to TRBD2. CDR1 is SGHTA, CDR2 FQGTGA, per germline. CDR3 length: 16 residues. With V trimmed by 3 bases and J by 10 bases, 10 bases remained unmatched. As DNA, the CDR3 is TGTGCCAGCAGCTTCCAGGCTAGCGGGAGGGCCTCCGAGCAGTTCTTC. Protein: CASSFQASGRASEQFF.

There are a few counts of this clone. The rearrangement joins TRBV9 to TRBJ1-5, with D perhaps TRBD1 (6 bases). Germline CDR1 SGDLS, CDR2 YYNGEE. V was shortened by 0 bases and J by 3 bases, with 10 bases between the two germline ends. This CDR3 is 15 amino acids long. CDR3 in amino acids: CASSVGGAFNQPQHF. The CDR3 region has the DNA TGTGCCAGCAGCGTAGGGGGGGCCTTCAATCAGCCCCAGCATTTT. The entire variable domain, with the rest obtained from reference TRBV9 and TRBJ1-5, is as follows: DSGVTQTPKHLITATGQRVTLRCSPRSGDLSVYWYQQSLDQGLQFLIQYYNGEERAKGNILERFSAQQFPDLHSELNLSSLELGDSALYFCASSVGGAFNQPQHFGDGTRLSIL.

This clone occurred a few times. The chain combines TRBV5-4 with TRBJ2-7; a possible D gene is TRBD1 (5 bases). This CDR3 spans 13 amino acids. CDR1 is SGHNT and CDR2 is YYREEE in the germline V gene (reference sequence). V lost 3 bases and J 1 base, leaving 8 bases between the germline ends. The CDR3 sequence: CASSSDSSYEQYF. Written as DNA, the CDR3 is TGTGCCAGCAGCTCAGACAGTTCCTACGAGCAGTACTTC.

The rearrangement joins TRBV5-1 to TRBJ1-2, with a possible D match to TRBD1 (5 bases). The CDR3 is made up of 15 amino acids. In germline, CDR1 is SGHRS, CDR2 YFSETQ. Between the trimmed V and J ends, which lost 2 bases and 7 bases, there was a span of 18 bases. The CDR3 protein is CASSFQGRSSVGYTF. CDR3 DNA: TGCGCCAGCAGCTTTCAGGGTAGGAGCTCGGTTGGCTACACCTTC.

The V gene is TRBV18, the J gene TRBJ2-1; 13 bases are shared with TRBD2. The V and J ends lost 6 bases and 7 bases, in that order; junction bases with no gene match: 6. CDR3 length equals 15 residues. Per the germline V gene, CDR1 is KGHSH and CDR2 is LQKENI. The CDR3 reads CASSETSGRKNEQFF. CDR3 sequence (DNA): TGTGCCAGCTCGGAGACTAGCGGGAGGAAAAATGAGCAGTTCTTC.

The V call is TRBV4-2, the J call TRBJ1-5, with unresolved D. V lost 6 bases to trimming and J lost 7 bases, with 10 bases between them. The CDR3 consists of 12 residues. CDR1 is LGHNA and CDR2 is YNFKEQ in the germline V gene. The CDR3 nucleotides read TGTGCCAGCAGTCGGACCGGCCAGCCCCAGCATTTT. Translating it yields CASSRTGQPQHF.

This clone was detected once. This CDR3 is CASSTSGFSYNEQFF. The CDR3 bases are TGTGCCAGCAGTACTAGCGGGTTCTCCTACAATGAGCAGTTCTTC. This rearrangement joins TRBV27 to TRBJ2-1; 9 nucleotides align to TRBD2. From germline, CDR1 is MNHEY and CDR2 SMNVEV (reference sequence). The V and J ends lost 5 bases and 0 bases, in that order; junction bases with no gene match: 2. This CDR3 comprises 15 residues.

CDR3 sequence reads: CASSLRSTYGYTF. CDR3 nucleotides: TGTGCCAGCTCACTCCGTTCCACTTATGGCTACACCTTC. The rearrangement uses TRBV18 and TRBJ1-2, with no clear D. This CDR3 contains 13 residues. V lost 4 bases and J lost 5, with 11 bases in between. Germline CDR1 KGHSH, CDR2 LQKENI.

J is TRBJ2-5 and V is TRBV9; 9 nucleotides align to TRBD1. This CDR3 is built from 13 residues. The J segment lost 5 bases and the V segment lost 2 bases, leaving 1 base of the junction unmatched. Germline lookup yields CDR1 SGDLS and CDR2 YYNGEE. CDR3 bases: TGTGCCAGCAGCGTGGGGACAGGGGAGACCCAGTACTTC. Its protein is CASSVGTGETQYF.

The CDR3 DNA follows: TGTGCCAGCAGTTTACTTCGGGTGGGTGCGAACACTGAAGCTTTCTTT. It codes for CASSLLRVGANTEAFF. The rearrangement links TRBV28 to TRBJ1-1; D not resolved. Germline loops: CDR1 MDHEN, CDR2 SYDVKM. The V end was cut by 2 bases, the J end by 1 base, with 14 bases between. The CDR3 contains 16 residues.

The V call is TRBV12-3 or TRBV12-4, the J call TRBJ1-1; D possibly corresponds to TRBD1 (5 bases). Trimming removed 8 bases from V and 8 bases from J, with 15 bases in between. This CDR3 spans 12 amino acids. The CDR3 spells CASWGGEGEAFF. CDR3 nucleotides: TGTGCCAGCTGGGGAGGAGAGGGGGAAGCTTTCTTT.

The chain couples TRBV11-2 to TRBJ2-1, with a weak D call TRBD1 (6 bases). Germline V lookup: CDR1 SGHAT, CDR2 FQNNGV. The CDR3 extends over 16 amino acids. V was pared by 5 bases and J by 0 bases, with 14 bases between. The CDR3 is CASSQGTKSSYNEQFF. CDR3 nucleotide sequence: TGTGCCAGCAGCCAGGGGACCAAGAGCTCCTACAATGAGCAGTTCTTC. Complete variable domain (other parts from reference TRBV11-2 and TRBJ2-1): EAGVAQSPRYKIIEKRQSVAFWCNPISGHATLYWYQQILGQGPKLLIQFQNNGVVDDSQLPKDRFSAERLKGVDSTLKIQPAKLEDSAVYLCASSQGTKSSYNEQFFGPGTRLTVL.

This clone was observed once. V usage is TRBV6-5 and J usage is TRBJ2-6; the match to TRBD1 covers 7 bases. The V gene's germline CDR1 is MNHEY and CDR2 SVGAGI. Trimming removed 6 bases from V and 2 bases from J; junction bases left unmatched: 4. The CDR3 is 15 amino acids. The CDR3 nucleotides read TGTGCCAGCAGCGATCAGGGGGCTGGGGCCAACGTCCTGACTTTC. Translating gives CASSDQGAGANVLTF.

The chain is built from TRBV7-3 and TRBJ1-2, with D possibly being TRBD1 (5 bases). Germline CDR1 is SGHTA and CDR2 is FQGTGA. The CDR3 extends over 13 amino acids. V was shortened by 5 bases and J by 7 bases, with 14 bases between the two germline ends. CDR3 bases: TGTGCCAGCAGCCAGGCAGGGTTGTCTGGCTACACCTTC. Protein sequence: CASSQAGLSGYTF.

The table lists this clone with a few counts. CDR3: CASSYRTGGNQPQHF. In DNA, the CDR3 is TGTGCCAGCAGTTATAGGACAGGGGGCAATCAGCCCCAGCATTTT. This sequence joins TRBV6-5 and TRBJ1-5; 9 bases fit TRBD1. CDR3 length: 15 amino acids. The V gene's germline CDR1 is MNHEY and CDR2 SVGAGI. Trimming at V came to 3 bases and at J to 2 bases, leaving 2 bases not matched to a gene.

This clone has more than one count but fewer than ten. The J gene is TRBJ2-1, the V gene TRBV27, with 8 bases fitting TRBD1. This CDR3 is built from 16 residues. The J segment lost 7 bases and the V segment lost 6 bases, leaving 14 bases of the junction unmatched. Germline CDR1 reads MNHEY; CDR2 reads SMNVEV (reference sequence). CDR3 protein: CASSVPGTGFKNEQFF. The CDR3 bases are TGTGCCAGCAGCGTACCCGGGACAGGCTTTAAGAATGAGCAGTTCTTC.

The chain uses TRBV19 and TRBJ1-3, with a possible D match to TRBD1 (6 bases). CDR1 and CDR2 (germline): LNHDA, SQIVND (reference sequence). V dropped 4 bases and J dropped 2 bases, with 21 bases sitting between them. The CDR3 covers 18 residues. The CDR3 here is CASSREIRQAGTGNTIYF. CDR3 nucleotide sequence: TGTGCCAGTAGTAGGGAGATTCGACAGGCCGGTACTGGAAACACCATATATTTT.

The chain carries TRBV7-9 and TRBJ2-3; 7 bases map to TRBD2. The V segment lost 11 bases and the J segment 6 bases; nucleotides outside the gene matches: 23. Germline V gene sequence: CDR1 SEHNR, CDR2 FQNEAQ (reference sequence). The CDR3 loop spans 17 amino acids. The CDR3 nucleotides read TGTGCCGACGACCTCAAAGGAGCGGCGGGAGTTGGGGATACGCAGTATTTT. Translating it yields CADDLKGAAGVGDTQYF.

The genes are TRBV4-3 and TRBJ1-6; D is perhaps TRBD1 (5 bases). The CDR3 has 15 residues. Germline loops: CDR1 LGHNA, CDR2 YSLEER. V was shortened by 0 bases and J by 8 bases, with 11 bases between the two germline ends. The CDR3 DNA is TGCGCCAGCAGCCAAGAAGAGGGGAGATATTCACCCCTCCACTTT. It specifies CASSQEEGRYSPLHF.